Below, one T cell receptor beta chain is given with its context. The CDR3 is made up of 14 amino acids. In germline, CDR1 is MDHEN, CDR2 SYDVKM. Trimming removed 3 bases from V and 8 bases from J; junction bases left unmatched: 8. This specimen comes from a study of blood T cell repertoires in COVID-19. Looking at the study overall: T cells, B-cell-depleted T cells, or PBMCs supplied cDNA or gDNA.

Assay used: immunoSEQ multiplex PCR; TCRdb lists only in-frame clones, some missing. The profile shows some 220,000 clones, 87% of them singletons. Sequenced: peripheral blood. The receptor's source is a young woman who had recovered from COVID-19. The V and J genes are TRBV28 and TRBJ1-2, with TRBD1 matching 8 bases. CDR3: CASSFGQGVRGYTF. The CDR3 coding sequence is TGTGCCAGCAGTTTCGGACAGGGAGTAAGGGGCTACACCTTC.